This entry lists 4 T cell receptor beta chains sequenced from one sample in a study of blood T cell repertoires in COVID-19. Profiled with immunoSEQ multiplex PCR; TCRdb holds only in-frame clones, not every one. The data hold approximately 230,000 clones, with over 75% observed a single time. The sequenced sample consisted of peripheral blood. All receptors derive from a woman between 40 and 50 years old who had recovered from COVID-19.

The J gene is TRBJ2-7, the V gene TRBV6-6; D is perhaps TRBD1 (5 bases). From germline, CDR1 is MNHNY and CDR2 SVGAGI (reference sequence). This CDR3 is built from 13 residues. V lost 4 bases, J lost 0 bases, and 7 bases lay in between. CDR3 DNA sequence: TGTGCCAGCAGTTTTACAGGCTCCTACGAGCAGTACTTC. Protein: CASSFTGSYEQYF.

This clone was seen once. The J gene is TRBJ1-2, the V gene TRBV6-5, with 10 nucleotides matching TRBD1. CDR1 is MNHEY, CDR2 SVGAGI, per germline. CDR3 length equals 14 residues. J was trimmed by 5 bases and V by 4 bases; bases with no gene match: 4. The DNA for the CDR3 is TGTGCCAGCAGTTTGGACAGGGGGGCATATGGCTACACCTTC. Protein sequence: CASSLDRGAYGYTF.

The chain employs TRBV5-5 and TRBJ2-7; 7 positions match TRBD1. Germline values: CDR1 SGHKS, CDR2 YYEKEE (reference sequence). The CDR3 is 18 residues long. Unmatched junction bases numbered 17, after V lost 2 bases and J lost 3 bases. CDR3 sequence (DNA): TGTGCCAGCAGCTTCGGACAGGAGGCGGCGTTGAAATACTACGAGCAGTACTTC. Translating it yields CASSFGQEAALKYYEQYF.

This chain uses TRBV29-1 with TRBJ1-1; possibly TRBD1 for D (6 bases). Trimming removed 4 bases at V and 6 bases at J, with 12 bases between. The CDR3 totals 12 residues. Germline V CDR1 and CDR2: SQVTM, ANQGSEA. CDR3 protein: CSVADRSPEAFF. The DNA of the CDR3 is TGCAGCGTTGCTGACAGGAGCCCTGAAGCTTTCTTT.